A selection of T cell receptor beta chains follows, all from one sample in a study of OX40 agonist ivuxolimab in advanced cancers. The assay was immunoSEQ multiplex PCR, and TCRdb's table has in-frame clones only and misses some. The data hold over 85,000 clones, with over 85% observed a single time. The sequencing here drew on CD4+ or CD8+ T cells sorted from blood, taken in a trial of the OX40 agonist ivuxolimab. The origin of the receptors is an adult with an advanced solid tumor such as melanoma, head and neck, liver or kidney cancer. Each CDR3 is given with its conserved first and last residue. The order of the fields is J gene, V gene, D gene, clone size, CDR3 protein, CDR3 DNA. D genes are given only for firm matches. Size is omitted from some rows. Given values are once, few, many or a class for expanded clones.

j_gene: TRBJ2-3
v_gene: TRBV4-1
d_gene: NA
abundance: NA
CDR3aa: CASSQPLRRGPTDTQYF
CDR3nt: TGCGCCAGCAGCCAGCCTCTGCGGCGGGGGCCCACAGATACGCAGTATTTT

j_gene: TRBJ1-4
v_gene: TRBV6-1
d_gene: NA
abundance: NA
CDR3aa: CASRLTLEEKLFF
CDR3nt: TGTGCCAGCAGACTGACCCTTGAGGAAAAACTGTTTTTT

j_gene: TRBJ2-7
v_gene: TRBV6-8
d_gene: TRBD2
abundance: NA
CDR3aa: CASSRESGGSSYEQYF
CDR3nt: TGTGCCAGCAGCCGGGAGAGCGGGGGGTCCTCCTACGAGCAGTACTTC

j_gene: TRBJ2-2
v_gene: TRBV5-4
d_gene: NA
abundance: once
CDR3aa: CASTSGGAGYMAGELFF
CDR3nt: TGTGCCAGCACCAGCGGCGGGGCAGGGTATATGGCCGGGGAGCTGTTTTTT

j_gene: TRBJ2-2
v_gene: TRBV6-1
d_gene: NA
abundance: NA
CDR3aa: CASSEARGITGELFF
CDR3nt: TGTGCCAGCAGTGAGGCGAGGGGGATTACCGGGGAGCTGTTTTTT

j_gene: TRBJ1-1
v_gene: TRBV11-2
d_gene: NA
abundance: NA
CDR3aa: CASSPYPDPPSTEAFF
CDR3nt: TGTGCCAGCAGCCCTTACCCCGACCCCCCGAGCACTGAAGCTTTCTTT

j_gene: TRBJ1-1
v_gene: TRBV5-1
d_gene: NA
abundance: NA
CDR3aa: CASSLVSSEAFF
CDR3nt: TGCGCCAGCAGCTTGGTAAGCAGCGAAGCTTTCTTT

j_gene: TRBJ1-2
v_gene: TRBV6-5
d_gene: NA
abundance: few
CDR3aa: CASSPGLRRGYTF
CDR3nt: TGTGCCAGCAGTCCGGGACTGCGAAGGGGCTACACCTTC

j_gene: TRBJ2-3
v_gene: TRBV29-1
d_gene: NA
abundance: NA
CDR3aa: CSVEGRFVDTQYF
CDR3nt: TGCAGCGTTGAAGGGCGTTTTGTTGATACGCAGTATTTT

j_gene: TRBJ2-7
v_gene: TRBV29-1
d_gene: TRBD1
abundance: NA
CDR3aa: CSVGLRTGGSEQYF
CDR3nt: TGCAGCGTTGGCCTGCGGACAGGGGGCTCCGAGCAGTACTTC

j_gene: TRBJ1-2
v_gene: TRBV28
d_gene: NA
abundance: NA
CDR3aa: CASMEGDYGYTF
CDR3nt: TGTGCCAGCATGGAAGGGGACTATGGCTACACCTTC

j_gene: TRBJ1-1
v_gene: TRBV18
d_gene: NA
abundance: NA
CDR3aa: CASSPAAEAFF
CDR3nt: TGTGCCAGCTCACCCGCAGCAGAAGCTTTCTTT

j_gene: TRBJ2-3
v_gene: TRBV2
d_gene: NA
abundance: NA
CDR3aa: CASSVLDRTDTQYF
CDR3nt: TGTGCCAGCAGTGTTTTAGACAGAACAGATACGCAGTATTTT

j_gene: TRBJ1-1
v_gene: TRBV5-5
d_gene: NA
abundance: NA
CDR3aa: CASTKEGPVNTEAFF
CDR3nt: TGTGCCAGCACCAAGGAGGGCCCAGTGAACACTGAAGCTTTCTTT

j_gene: TRBJ2-7
v_gene: TRBV5-8
d_gene: NA
abundance: NA
CDR3aa: CASSLAPGVFYEQYF
CDR3nt: TGTGCCAGCAGCTTGGCCCCTGGAGTATTCTACGAGCAGTACTTC

j_gene: TRBJ1-6
v_gene: TRBV27
d_gene: NA
abundance: NA
CDR3aa: CASSYDTNYNSPLHF
CDR3nt: TGTGCCAGCAGTTATGACACGAACTATAATTCACCCCTCCACTTT

j_gene: TRBJ2-7
v_gene: TRBV7-2
d_gene: TRBD2
abundance: NA
CDR3aa: CASSFSGFNSIDSYEQYF
CDR3nt: TGTGCCAGCAGCTTTAGCGGGTTCAACTCTATCGACTCCTACGAGCAGTACTTC

j_gene: TRBJ1-5
v_gene: TRBV30
d_gene: NA
abundance: NA
CDR3aa: CAWRGVGALQPQHF
CDR3nt: TGTGCCTGGCGGGGAGTGGGGGCACTTCAGCCCCAGCATTTT

j_gene: TRBJ1-3
v_gene: TRBV18
d_gene: TRBD1
abundance: NA
CDR3aa: CASSLTGTTSGNTIYF
CDR3nt: TGTGCCAGCTCACTGACAGGGACCACCTCTGGAAACACCATATATTTT

j_gene: TRBJ1-1
v_gene: TRBV7-3
d_gene: NA
abundance: NA
CDR3aa: CASSHTENTEAFF
CDR3nt: TGTGCCAGCAGCCATACAGAGAACACTGAAGCTTTCTTT

j_gene: TRBJ2-2
v_gene: TRBV5-6
d_gene: NA
abundance: NA
CDR3aa: CASSLPSLAGELFF
CDR3nt: TGTGCCAGCAGCCTGCCCTCCTTAGCCGGGGAGCTGTTTTTT

j_gene: TRBJ1-2
v_gene: TRBV11-1
d_gene: NA
abundance: NA
CDR3aa: CASSLETAGDYGYTF
CDR3nt: TGTGCCAGCAGCTTAGAGACAGCCGGAGACTATGGCTACACCTTC

j_gene: TRBJ2-7
v_gene: TRBV4-1
d_gene: NA
abundance: NA
CDR3aa: CASSRRAGPRVAYEQYF
CDR3nt: TGCGCCAGCAGCCGAAGGGCAGGGCCGAGGGTGGCCTACGAGCAGTACTTC

j_gene: TRBJ2-5
v_gene: TRBV15
d_gene: TRBD2
abundance: NA
CDR3aa: CATSRDLASGGQETQYF
CDR3nt: TGTGCCACCAGCAGAGATCTGGCTAGCGGGGGTCAAGAGACCCAGTACTTC

j_gene: TRBJ2-2
v_gene: TRBV5-1
d_gene: TRBD2
abundance: NA
CDR3aa: CASSLEGGGGISGGELFF
CDR3nt: TGCGCCAGCAGCTTGGAGGGCGGCGGGGGGATCTCGGGCGGGGAGCTGTTTTTT

j_gene: TRBJ2-6
v_gene: TRBV19
d_gene: TRBD2
abundance: NA
CDR3aa: CASSREGSTGANVLTF
CDR3nt: TGTGCCAGTAGTAGGGAGGGAAGTACTGGGGCCAACGTCCTGACTTTC

j_gene: TRBJ2-3
v_gene: TRBV4-1
d_gene: TRBD2
abundance: once
CDR3aa: CASSLLAGVRDTQYF
CDR3nt: TGCGCCAGCAGCTTACTAGCGGGGGTGAGGGATACGCAGTATTTT

j_gene: TRBJ2-7
v_gene: TRBV4-2
d_gene: TRBD1
abundance: NA
CDR3aa: CASSYRDSSYSYEQYF
CDR3nt: TGTGCCAGCAGCTACCGGGACAGTTCGTATTCCTACGAGCAGTACTTC

j_gene: TRBJ1-1
v_gene: TRBV5-5
d_gene: NA
abundance: NA
CDR3aa: CASSLWEFMNTEAFF
CDR3nt: TGTGCCAGCAGCCTGTGGGAGTTCATGAACACTGAAGCTTTCTTT

j_gene: TRBJ1-2
v_gene: TRBV14
d_gene: NA
abundance: NA
CDR3aa: CASSQGAGPYGYTF
CDR3nt: TGTGCCAGCAGCCAAGGGGCAGGTCCGTATGGCTACACCTTC

j_gene: TRBJ2-7
v_gene: TRBV21-1
d_gene: NA
abundance: NA
CDR3aa: CASSPRPRRELNYEQYF
CDR3nt: TGTGCCAGCAGCCCACGCCCCAGACGCGAGCTAAATTACGAGCAGTACTTC

j_gene: TRBJ1-1
v_gene: TRBV6-4
d_gene: NA
abundance: NA
CDR3aa: CASSATSELRTEAFF
CDR3nt: TGTGCCAGCAGTGCCACCAGTGAGTTGAGGACTGAAGCTTTCTTT

j_gene: TRBJ1-1
v_gene: TRBV5-1
d_gene: NA
abundance: NA
CDR3aa: CASSSRGRSTEAFF
CDR3nt: TGCGCCAGCAGCTCGCGTGGGCGAAGCACTGAAGCTTTCTTT

j_gene: TRBJ2-5
v_gene: TRBV30
d_gene: TRBD2
abundance: NA
CDR3aa: CAWSGDLAGFQETQYF
CDR3nt: TGTGCCTGGAGTGGGGATTTAGCGGGCTTCCAAGAGACCCAGTACTTC

j_gene: TRBJ2-7
v_gene: TRBV19
d_gene: TRBD1
abundance: NA
CDR3aa: CASSGTRTGLAYEQYF
CDR3nt: TGTGCCAGTAGTGGGACAAGGACAGGGCTAGCCTACGAGCAGTACTTC

j_gene: TRBJ2-3
v_gene: TRBV4-3
d_gene: NA
abundance: NA
CDR3aa: CASSQEDSPTDTQYF
CDR3nt: TGCGCCAGCAGCCAAGAGGACAGCCCAACAGATACGCAGTATTTT

j_gene: TRBJ1-5
v_gene: TRBV19
d_gene: NA
abundance: NA
CDR3aa: CASLDRALDQPQHF
CDR3nt: TGTGCCAGCCTTGACCGGGCGCTCGATCAGCCCCAGCATTTT

j_gene: TRBJ1-1
v_gene: TRBV6-6
d_gene: NA
abundance: NA
CDR3aa: CASTQAGGAFF
CDR3nt: TGTGCCAGCACCCAAGCCGGCGGGGCTTTCTTT

j_gene: TRBJ1-6
v_gene: TRBV30
d_gene: NA
abundance: NA
CDR3aa: CAWSVSAGFSPLHF
CDR3nt: TGTGCCTGGAGTGTTTCGGCAGGGTTTTCACCCCTCCACTTT

j_gene: TRBJ1-2
v_gene: TRBV5-4
d_gene: NA
abundance: NA
CDR3aa: CASSLSTRDGYTF
CDR3nt: TGTGCCAGCAGCTTGTCAACGCGTGATGGCTACACCTTC

j_gene: TRBJ2-5
v_gene: TRBV4-1
d_gene: TRBD2
abundance: NA
CDR3aa: CASRDPAGGETQYF
CDR3nt: TGCGCCAGTAGGGATCCAGCGGGAGGAGAGACCCAGTACTTC

j_gene: TRBJ1-1
v_gene: TRBV29-1
d_gene: TRBD1
abundance: NA
CDR3aa: CSVRGSGGPNTEAFF
CDR3nt: TGCAGCGTTAGGGGGTCAGGGGGCCCGAACACTGAAGCTTTCTTT

j_gene: TRBJ2-7
v_gene: TRBV7-9
d_gene: NA
abundance: NA
CDR3aa: CASSSVPETYEQYF
CDR3nt: TGTGCCAGCAGCTCGGTACCTGAAACCTACGAGCAGTACTTC

j_gene: TRBJ2-5
v_gene: TRBV7-9
d_gene: TRBD1
abundance: NA
CDR3aa: CASSFKDRTYQYF
CDR3nt: TGTGCCAGCAGCTTCAAGGACAGGACGTACCAGTACTTC

j_gene: TRBJ2-5
v_gene: TRBV4-3
d_gene: NA
abundance: NA
CDR3aa: CASSQELSRRETQYF
CDR3nt: TGCGCCAGCAGCCAAGAGCTTTCTAGGCGGGAGACCCAGTACTTC

j_gene: TRBJ1-3
v_gene: TRBV9
d_gene: NA
abundance: once
CDR3aa: CASSVGSSNTIYF
CDR3nt: TGTGCCAGCAGCGTCGGCAGCTCAAACACCATATATTTT